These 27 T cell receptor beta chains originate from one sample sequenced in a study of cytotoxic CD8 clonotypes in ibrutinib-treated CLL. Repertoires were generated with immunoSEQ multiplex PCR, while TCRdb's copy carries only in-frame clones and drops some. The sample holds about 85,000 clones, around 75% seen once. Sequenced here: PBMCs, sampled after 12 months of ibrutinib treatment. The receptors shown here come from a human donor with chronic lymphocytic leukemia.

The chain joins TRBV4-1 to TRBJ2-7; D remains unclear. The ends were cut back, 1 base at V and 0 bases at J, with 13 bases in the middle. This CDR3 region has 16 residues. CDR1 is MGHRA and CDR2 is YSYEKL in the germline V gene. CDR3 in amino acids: CASSQVGLTYSYEQYF. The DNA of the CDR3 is TGCGCCAGCAGCCAAGTCGGGCTAACCTACTCCTACGAGCAGTACTTC.

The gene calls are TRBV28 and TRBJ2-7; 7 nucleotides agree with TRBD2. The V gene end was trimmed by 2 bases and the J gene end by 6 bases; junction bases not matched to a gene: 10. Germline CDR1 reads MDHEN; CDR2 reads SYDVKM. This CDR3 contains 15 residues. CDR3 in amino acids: CASSLGGDPGAEQYF. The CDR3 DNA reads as TGTGCCAGCAGTTTAGGGGGGGACCCAGGTGCCGAGCAGTACTTC.

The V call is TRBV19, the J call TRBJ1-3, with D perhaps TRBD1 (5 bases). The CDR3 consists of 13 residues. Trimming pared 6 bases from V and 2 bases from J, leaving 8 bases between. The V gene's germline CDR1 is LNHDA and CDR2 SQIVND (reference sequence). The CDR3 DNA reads TGTGCCAGTAGGGAGGGGCCTGGAAACACCATATATTTT. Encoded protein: CASREGPGNTIYF.

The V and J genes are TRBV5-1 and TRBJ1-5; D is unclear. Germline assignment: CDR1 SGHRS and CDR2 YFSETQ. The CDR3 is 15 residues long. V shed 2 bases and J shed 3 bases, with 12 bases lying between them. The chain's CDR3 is CASSFGEADNQPQHF. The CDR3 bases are TGCGCCAGCAGCTTTGGGGAGGCCGACAATCAGCCCCAGCATTTT.

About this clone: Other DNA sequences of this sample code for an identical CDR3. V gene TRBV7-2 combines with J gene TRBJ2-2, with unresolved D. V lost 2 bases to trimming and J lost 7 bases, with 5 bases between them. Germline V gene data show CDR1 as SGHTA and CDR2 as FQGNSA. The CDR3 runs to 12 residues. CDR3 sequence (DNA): TGTGCCAGCAGCTTATTCGGCGGGGAGCTGTTTTTT. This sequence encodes CASSLFGGELFF.

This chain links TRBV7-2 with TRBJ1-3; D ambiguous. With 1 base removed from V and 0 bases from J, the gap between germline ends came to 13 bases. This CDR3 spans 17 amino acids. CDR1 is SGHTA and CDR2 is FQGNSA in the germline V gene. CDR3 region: CASSLVASRFSGNTIYF. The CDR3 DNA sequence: TGTGCCAGCAGCTTAGTGGCCTCCCGTTTCTCTGGAAACACCATATATTTT.

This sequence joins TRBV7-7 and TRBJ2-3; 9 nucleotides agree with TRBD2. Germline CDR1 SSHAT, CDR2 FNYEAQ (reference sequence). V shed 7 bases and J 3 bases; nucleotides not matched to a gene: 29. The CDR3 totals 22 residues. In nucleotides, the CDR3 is TGTGCCAGCACCCCGGCAGGTCAGGCGGGGGCGGGAGGGCCAGGGGGGACAGATACGCAGTATTTT. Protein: CASTPAGQAGAGGPGGTDTQYF. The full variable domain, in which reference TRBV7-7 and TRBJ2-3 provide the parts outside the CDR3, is GAGVSQSPRYKVTKRGQDVTLRCDPISSHATLYWYQQALGQGPEFLTYFNYEAQPDKSGLPSDRFSAERPEGSISTLTIQRTEQRDSAMYRCASTPAGQAGAGGPGGTDTQYFGPGTRLTVL.

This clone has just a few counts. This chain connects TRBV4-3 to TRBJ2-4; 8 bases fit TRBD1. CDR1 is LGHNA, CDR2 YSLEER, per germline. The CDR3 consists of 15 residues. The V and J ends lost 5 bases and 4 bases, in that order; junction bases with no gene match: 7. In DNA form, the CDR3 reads TGCGCCAGCAGCAAAACCGGGACAGGAAAAAACATTCAGTACTTC. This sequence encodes CASSKTGTGKNIQYF.

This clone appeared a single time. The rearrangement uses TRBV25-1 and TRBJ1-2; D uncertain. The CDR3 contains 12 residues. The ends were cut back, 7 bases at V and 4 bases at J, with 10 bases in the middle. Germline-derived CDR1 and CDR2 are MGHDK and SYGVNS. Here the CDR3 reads CASKAPSYGYTF. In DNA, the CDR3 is TGTGCCAGCAAGGCCCCCAGCTATGGCTACACCTTC.

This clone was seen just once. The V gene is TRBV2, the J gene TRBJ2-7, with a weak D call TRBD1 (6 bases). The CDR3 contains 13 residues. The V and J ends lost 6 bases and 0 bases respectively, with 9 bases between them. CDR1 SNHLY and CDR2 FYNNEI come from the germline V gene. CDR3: CASSTGYSYEQYF. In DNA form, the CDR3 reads TGTGCCAGCAGCACAGGGTACTCCTACGAGCAGTACTTC.

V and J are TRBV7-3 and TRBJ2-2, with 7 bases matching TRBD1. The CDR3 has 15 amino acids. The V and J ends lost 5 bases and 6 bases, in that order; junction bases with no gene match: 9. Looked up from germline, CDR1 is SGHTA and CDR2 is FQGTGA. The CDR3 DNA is TGTGCCAGCAGCCCCGAAGGGACAGTTCCCGGGGAGCTGTTTTTT. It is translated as CASSPEGTVPGELFF. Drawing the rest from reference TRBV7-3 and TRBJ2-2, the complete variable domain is GAGVSQTPSNKVTEKGKYVELRCDPISGHTALYWYRQSLGQGPEFLIYFQGTGAADDSGLPNDRFFAVRPEGSVSTLKIQRTERGDSAVYLCASSPEGTVPGELFFGEGSRLTVL.

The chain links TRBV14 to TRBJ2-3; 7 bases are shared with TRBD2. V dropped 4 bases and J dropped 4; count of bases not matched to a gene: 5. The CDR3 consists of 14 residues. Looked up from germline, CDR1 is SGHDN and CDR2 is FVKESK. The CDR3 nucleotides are TGTGCCAGCAGCCGGGGACTACTGGCAGATACGCAGTATTTT. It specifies CASSRGLLADTQYF.

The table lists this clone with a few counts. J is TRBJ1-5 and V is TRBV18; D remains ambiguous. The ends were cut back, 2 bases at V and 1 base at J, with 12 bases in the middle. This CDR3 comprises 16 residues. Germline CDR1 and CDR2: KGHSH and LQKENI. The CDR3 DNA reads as TGTGCCAGCTCACCATCTGGGCCGATGAGCAATCAGCCCCAGCATTTT. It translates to CASSPSGPMSNQPQHF.

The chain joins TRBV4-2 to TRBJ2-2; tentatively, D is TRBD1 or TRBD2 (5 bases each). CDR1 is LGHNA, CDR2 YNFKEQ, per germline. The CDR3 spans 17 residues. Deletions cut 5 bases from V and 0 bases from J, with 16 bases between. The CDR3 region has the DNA TGTGCCAGCAGCGGATCGGGGACCCTCACGAACACCGGGGAGCTGTTTTTT. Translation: CASSGSGTLTNTGELFF.

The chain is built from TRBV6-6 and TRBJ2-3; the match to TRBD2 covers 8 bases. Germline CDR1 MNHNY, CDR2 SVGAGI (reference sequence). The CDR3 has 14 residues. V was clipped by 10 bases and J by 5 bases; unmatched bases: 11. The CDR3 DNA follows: TGTGCCACCACGGGGGGGTTGGTCGGAGATACGCAGTATTTT. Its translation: CATTGGLVGDTQYF.

This chain's CDR3 is CASSQGQHYGYTF. In DNA, the CDR3 is TGTGCCAGCAGCCAGGGACAGCACTATGGCTACACCTTC. The V call is TRBV5-6, the J call TRBJ1-2; 7 nucleotides agree with TRBD1. V shed 4 bases and J 3 bases; nucleotides not matched to a gene: 3. The CDR3 sequence is 13 residues long. CDR1 and CDR2 from the germline V gene are SGHDT and YYEEEE.

CDR3 loop: CASSPAAGNTEAFF. CDR3 coding DNA: TGTGCCAGCAGCCCGGCGGCAGGGAATACTGAAGCTTTCTTT. The chain carries TRBV5-5 and TRBJ1-1; possibly TRBD1 for D (5 bases). The CDR3 contains 14 residues. Trimming stripped 4 bases from V and 5 bases from J, with 15 bases between. From germline, CDR1 is SGHKS and CDR2 YYEKEE (reference sequence). Drawing the rest from reference TRBV5-5 and TRBJ1-1, the complete variable domain is DAGVTQSPTHLIKTRGQQVTLRCSPISGHKSVSWYQQVLGQGPQFIFQYYEKEERGRGNFPDRFSARQFPNYSSELNVNALLLGDSALYLCASSPAAGNTEAFFGQGTRLTVV.

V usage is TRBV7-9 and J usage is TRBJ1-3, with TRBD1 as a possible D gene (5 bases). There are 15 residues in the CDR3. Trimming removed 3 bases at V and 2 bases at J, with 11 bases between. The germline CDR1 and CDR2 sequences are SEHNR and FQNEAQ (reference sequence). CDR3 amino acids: CASSLPGFPGNTIYF. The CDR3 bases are TGTGCCAGCAGCTTGCCAGGGTTCCCTGGAAACACCATATATTTT.

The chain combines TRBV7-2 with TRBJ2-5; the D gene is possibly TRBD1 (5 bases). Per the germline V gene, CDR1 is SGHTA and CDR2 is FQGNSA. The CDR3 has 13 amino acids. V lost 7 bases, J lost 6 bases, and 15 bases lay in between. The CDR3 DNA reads TGTGCCAGCACCAAGCAGGGTTTAAAGACCCAGTACTTC. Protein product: CASTKQGLKTQYF.

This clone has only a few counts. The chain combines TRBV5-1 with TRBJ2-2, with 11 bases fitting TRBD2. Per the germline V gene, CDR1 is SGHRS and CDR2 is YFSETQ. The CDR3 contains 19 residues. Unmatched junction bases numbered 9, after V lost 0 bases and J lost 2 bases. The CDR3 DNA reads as TGCGCCAGCAGCTTGGAGGGGACTAGCGGAGCCCTTAACACCGGGGAGCTGTTTTTT. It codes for CASSLEGTSGALNTGELFF.

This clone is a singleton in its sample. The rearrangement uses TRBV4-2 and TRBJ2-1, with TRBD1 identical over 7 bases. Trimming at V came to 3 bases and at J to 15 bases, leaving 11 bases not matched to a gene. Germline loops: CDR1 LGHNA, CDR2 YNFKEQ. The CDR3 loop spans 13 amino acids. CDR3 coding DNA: TGTGCCAGCAGCCACCTCCCCGACAGGGTTTGGTTCTTC. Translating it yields CASSHLPDRVWFF.

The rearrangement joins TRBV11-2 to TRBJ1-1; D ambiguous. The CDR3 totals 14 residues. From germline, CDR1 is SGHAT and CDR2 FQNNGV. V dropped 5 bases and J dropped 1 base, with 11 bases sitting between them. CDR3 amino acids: CASSLEGSNTEAFF. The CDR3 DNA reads TGTGCCAGCAGCCTTGAGGGTTCGAACACTGAAGCTTTCTTT. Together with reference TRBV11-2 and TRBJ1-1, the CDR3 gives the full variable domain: EAGVAQSPRYKIIEKRQSVAFWCNPISGHATLYWYQQILGQGPKLLIQFQNNGVVDDSQLPKDRFSAERLKGVDSTLKIQPAKLEDSAVYLCASSLEGSNTEAFFGQGTRLTVV.

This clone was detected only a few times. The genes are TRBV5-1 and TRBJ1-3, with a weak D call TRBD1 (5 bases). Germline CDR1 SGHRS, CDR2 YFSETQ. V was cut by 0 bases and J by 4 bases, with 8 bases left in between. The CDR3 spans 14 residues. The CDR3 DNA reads TGCGCCAGCAGCTTGGCAGGGCGCGGAAACACCATATATTTT. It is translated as CASSLAGRGNTIYF. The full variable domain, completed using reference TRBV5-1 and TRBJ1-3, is KAGVTQTPRYLIKTRGQQVTLSCSPISGHRSVSWYQQTPGQGLQFLFEYFSETQRNKGNFPGRFSGRQFSNSRSEMNVSTLELGDSALYLCASSLAGRGNTIYFGEGSWLTVV.

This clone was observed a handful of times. The CDR3 DNA follows: TGTGCCAGCAGCCAAGTACCCCGCGGGGTCTGGGGGAGGAGCACAGATACGCAGTATTTT. Protein: CASSQVPRGVWGRSTDTQYF. V gene TRBV14 combines with J gene TRBJ2-3; D may be TRBD2 (6 bases). This CDR3 comprises 20 residues. Per the germline V gene, CDR1 is SGHDN and CDR2 is FVKESK. Trimming stripped 1 base from V and 0 bases from J, with 23 bases between.

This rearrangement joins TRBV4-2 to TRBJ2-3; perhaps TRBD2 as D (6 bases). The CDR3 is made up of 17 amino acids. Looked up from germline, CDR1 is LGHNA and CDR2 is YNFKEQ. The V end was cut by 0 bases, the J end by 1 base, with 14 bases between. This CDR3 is CASSQDPPGRGTDTQYF. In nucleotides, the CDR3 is TGTGCCAGCAGCCAAGATCCCCCCGGGAGAGGCACAGATACGCAGTATTTT.

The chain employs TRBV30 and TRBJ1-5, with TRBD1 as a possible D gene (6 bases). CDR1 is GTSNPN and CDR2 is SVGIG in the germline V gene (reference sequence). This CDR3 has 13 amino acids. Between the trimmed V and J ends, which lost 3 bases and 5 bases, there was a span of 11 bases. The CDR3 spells CAWSREGDQPQHF. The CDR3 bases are TGTGCCTGGAGCCGGGAGGGGGATCAGCCCCAGCATTTT.

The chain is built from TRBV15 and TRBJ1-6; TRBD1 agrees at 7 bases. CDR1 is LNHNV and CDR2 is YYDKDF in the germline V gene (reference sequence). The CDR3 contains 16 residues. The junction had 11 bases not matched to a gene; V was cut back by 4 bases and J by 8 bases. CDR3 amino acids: CATSTTQGQGDSPLHF. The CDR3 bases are TGTGCCACCAGCACCACACAGGGGCAAGGGGATTCACCCCTCCACTTT. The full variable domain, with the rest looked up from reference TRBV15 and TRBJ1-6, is DAMVIQNPRYQVTQFGKPVTLSCSQTLNHNVMYWYQQKSSQAPKLLFHYYDKDFNNEADTPDNFQSRRPNTSFCFLDIRSPGLGDTAMYLCATSTTQGQGDSPLHFGNGTRLTVT.